These 27 T cell receptor beta chains came from one sample sequenced in a study of shared clonotypes between healthy human individuals (dated by TCRdb to the early 2020s). Library generation was performed with the immunoSEQ multiplex PCR assay. TCRdb provides this immuneACCESS table in a form limited to in-frame rearrangements. Some clones are lacking; in checked studies, under half of them reflect an unresolved V gene, and why the rest are absent is not known. Recorded for this sample are 2 million to 3 million clones; 90% to 95% of them occurred a single time. About 0.39% of the sample goes to the ten largest clones. The material sequenced was naive CD4+ T cells from PBMCs. Reading the label with the study, this specimen's cell subset or site is: CD45RA+ positively selected. The receptors shown here come from a man aged 18 to 29 in good health. Some clones in this sample may be carry-over from other donors' samples.

This chain joins TRBV10-2 and TRBJ2-1, with 13 bases lining up with TRBD2. This CDR3 has 15 amino acids. The germline gives CDR1 WSHSY, CDR2 SAAADI. The junction had 3 bases not matched to a gene; V was cut back by 4 bases and J by 6 bases. The CDR3 loop is CASSGLAGGFNEQFF. CDR3 DNA: TGCGCCAGCAGTGGACTAGCGGGAGGATTCAATGAGCAGTTCTTC.

The chain couples TRBV28 to TRBJ2-7, with D perhaps given as TRBD1 or TRBD2 (6 bases each). The CDR3 has 16 amino acids. Germline loops: CDR1 MDHEN, CDR2 SYDVKM. The V and J ends lost 4 bases and 0 bases respectively, with 16 bases between them. This chain's CDR3 is CASSSSRGPLSYEQYF. DNA for the CDR3: TGTGCCAGCAGTTCCTCACGGGGGCCGCTCTCCTACGAGCAGTACTTC.

V is TRBV27 and J is TRBJ2-7, with 10 positions matching TRBD2. V lost 4 bases and J lost 4; bases outside the gene matches: 7. The CDR3 runs to 15 residues. Germline values: CDR1 MNHEY, CDR2 SMNVEV (reference sequence). The CDR3: CASSSTRTSGYEQYF. CDR3 in DNA: TGTGCCAGCAGTTCGACCCGGACTAGCGGTTACGAGCAGTACTTC.

This chain joins TRBV7-9 and TRBJ2-5, with D possibly called TRBD1 or TRBD2 (7 bases each). Germline V gives CDR1 SEHNR, CDR2 FQNEAQ (reference sequence). This CDR3 has 15 residues. Trimming took 6 bases from V and 4 from J, leaving 18 bases between them. The CDR3 coding sequence is TGTGCCAGCAGTCCCTGGGAGGGGGCGGGAGAGACCCAGTACTTC. Residues: CASSPWEGAGETQYF.

This clone was detected once. V is TRBV28 and J is TRBJ2-6, with unresolved D. The CDR3 contains 16 residues. Trimming removed 9 bases at V and 0 bases at J, with 15 bases between. CDR1 is MDHEN and CDR2 is SYDVKM in the germline V gene. CDR3: CASRLPDTSGANVLTF. The CDR3 nucleotides read TGTGCCAGTCGTTTACCTGACACCTCTGGGGCCAACGTCCTGACTTTC. Variable domain in full (rest from reference TRBV28 and TRBJ2-6): DVKVTQSSRYLVKRTGEKVFLECVQDMDHENMFWYRQDPGLGLRLIYFSYDVKMKEKGDIPEGYSVSREKKERFSLILESASTNQTSMYLCASRLPDTSGANVLTFGAGSRLTVL.

This clone has a handful of counts. The rearrangement uses TRBV9 and TRBJ1-1, with D possibly matching TRBD1 (5 bases). Trimming left V 1 base short and J 4 bases short, with 11 bases between. The CDR3 is 14 residues long. Germline CDR1 is SGDLS and CDR2 is YYNGEE. The CDR3 loop is CASSVLQGGTEAFF. DNA of the CDR3: TGTGCCAGCAGCGTATTGCAGGGAGGCACTGAAGCTTTCTTT. Full variable domain (remainder filled in from reference TRBV9 and TRBJ1-1): DSGVTQTPKHLITATGQRVTLRCSPRSGDLSVYWYQQSLDQGLQFLIQYYNGEERAKGNILERFSAQQFPDLHSELNLSSLELGDSALYFCASSVLQGGTEAFFGQGTRLTVV.

The chain employs TRBV9 and TRBJ1-1; D gene unclear. This CDR3 spans 13 amino acids. Germline-derived CDR1 and CDR2 are SGDLS and YYNGEE. Trimming took off 7 bases at V and 0 bases at J, with 10 bases between the two ends. The CDR3 sequence is CASCSGLNTEAFF. As DNA, the CDR3 is TGTGCCAGCTGTTCAGGTCTGAACACTGAAGCTTTCTTT.

As concerns this clone: The sample carries other DNA sequences with the same CDR3. V and J are TRBV10-3 and TRBJ1-1, with D unresolved. From germline, CDR1 is ENHRY and CDR2 SYGVKD. The germline V and J ends were trimmed by 6 bases and 5 bases, with 7 bases remaining between them. The CDR3 loop spans 11 amino acids. This CDR3 is CAISERTEAFF. The CDR3 DNA reads as TGTGCCATCAGCGAAAGGACTGAAGCTTTCTTT.

V and J are TRBV30 and TRBJ2-7; 8 bases line up with TRBD1. Trimming removed 3 bases from V and 2 bases from J; junction bases left unmatched: 6. Germline V lookup: CDR1 GTSNPN, CDR2 SVGIG (reference sequence). This CDR3 contains 14 residues. DNA for the CDR3: TGTGCCTGGAGAAGACAGGGGTTCACCTACGAGCAGTACTTC. Its translation is CAWRRQGFTYEQYF.

Details on this clone: Other DNA sequences in this sample translate to the same CDR3. V is TRBV5-6 and J is TRBJ2-5; D might be TRBD2 (5 bases). The germline CDR1 and CDR2 sequences are SGHDT and YYEEEE. V lost 1 base, J lost 2 bases, and 12 bases lay in between. This CDR3 is built from 15 residues. For the CDR3, the DNA is TGTGCCAGCAGCTTGTCTTCGGGAAATCAAGAGACCCAGTACTTC. It codes for CASSLSSGNQETQYF.

This clone was detected only once. The rearrangement uses TRBV9 and TRBJ1-3, with D possibly matching TRBD1 (5 bases). Trimming took 0 bases from V and 0 from J, leaving 10 bases between them. The CDR3 is 16 residues long. The germline CDR1 and CDR2 sequences are SGDLS and YYNGEE. CDR3: CASSVVWGGSGNTIYF. The CDR3 DNA reads as TGTGCCAGCAGCGTAGTTTGGGGGGGCTCTGGAAACACCATATATTTT.

This rearrangement joins TRBV2 to TRBJ2-6; D is ambiguous. V was trimmed by 6 bases and J by 2 bases, leaving 11 bases between them. This CDR3 has 15 amino acids. The V gene's germline CDR1 is SNHLY and CDR2 FYNNEI. The DNA for the CDR3 is TGTGCCAGCAGCGTCTCTCCTGCTGGGGCCAACGTCCTGACTTTC. Amino acid sequence: CASSVSPAGANVLTF.

This chain joins TRBV28 and TRBJ2-2; possible D gene TRBD2, 5 bases. This CDR3 is built from 12 residues. V lost 9 bases, J lost 6 bases, and 11 bases lay in between. Germline V CDR1 and CDR2: MDHEN, SYDVKM. The CDR3 DNA is TGTGCCAGTGAGGGAAATGCCGGGGAGCTGTTTTTT. This gives the protein CASEGNAGELFF.

This clone occurred once. V is TRBV5-6 and J is TRBJ2-1; D could derive from TRBD1 or TRBD2 (5 bases each). Germline CDR1 is SGHDT and CDR2 is YYEEEE. V lost 6 bases, J lost 4 bases, and 14 bases lay in between. The CDR3 totals 14 residues. The CDR3 nucleotides are TGTGCCAGCACCCCATCGGGGCTGTACAATGAGCAGTTCTTC. It encodes CASTPSGLYNEQFF.

This rearrangement joins TRBV11-2 to TRBJ2-7; TRBD2 might be the D (5 bases). V gave up 4 bases and J gave up 2 bases, with 12 bases separating them. The CDR3 runs to 14 residues. Per the germline V gene, CDR1 is SGHAT and CDR2 is FQNNGV. In nucleotides, the CDR3 is TGTGCCAGCAGCTCCGCGGGCGGAACCTACGAGCAGTACTTC. Its translation: CASSSAGGTYEQYF.

CDR3 loop: CASSERKGSSGNTIYF. CDR3 DNA sequence: TGTGCCAGCAGTGAAAGGAAGGGGAGCTCTGGAAACACCATATATTTT. V is TRBV6-1 and J is TRBJ1-3; the D gene is possibly TRBD1 (5 bases). CDR3 size: 16 residues. The germline CDR1 and CDR2 sequences are MNHNS and SASEGT. V lost 2 bases and J lost 0, with 11 bases in between.

This chain uses TRBV5-8 with TRBJ2-5; D perhaps matches TRBD1 (5 bases). In germline, CDR1 is SGHTS, CDR2 YDEGEE. Trimming pared 1 base from V and 2 bases from J, leaving 9 bases between. This CDR3 has 14 residues. Here the CDR3 DNA reads TGTGCCAGCAGCTTGTTCCCAGGGCAAGAGACCCAGTACTTC. The encoded protein is CASSLFPGQETQYF.

The genes are TRBV5-4 and TRBJ2-1; 9 positions match TRBD2. Germline assignment: CDR1 SGHNT and CDR2 YYREEE (reference sequence). The CDR3 consists of 19 residues. Trimming at V came to 0 bases and at J to 0 bases, leaving 10 bases not matched to a gene. The CDR3 spells CASSLAPTSGFSSYNEQFF. In nucleotides, the CDR3 is TGTGCCAGCAGCTTGGCGCCGACTAGCGGCTTTAGCTCCTACAATGAGCAGTTCTTC.

The gene calls are TRBV9 and TRBJ2-1, with D perhaps TRBD2 (5 bases). There are 12 residues in the CDR3. Germline loops: CDR1 SGDLS, CDR2 YYNGEE. Trimming left V 3 bases short and J 8 bases short, with 9 bases between. Written as DNA, the CDR3 is TGTGCCAGCAGCGCCGCGGGCGATGAGCAGTTCTTC. It yields the protein CASSAAGDEQFF.

J is TRBJ2-7 and V is TRBV15; the match to TRBD1 covers 7 bases. The CDR3 runs to 15 residues. Germline V gene data show CDR1 as LNHNV and CDR2 as YYDKDF (reference sequence). The ends lost 1 base at V and 6 bases at J; junction bases unmatched: 9. CDR3 protein: CATSRGGDRVAEQYF. The CDR3 DNA sequence: TGTGCCACCAGCAGAGGGGGCGACAGGGTCGCCGAGCAGTACTTC.

The gene calls are TRBV11-2 and TRBJ2-1, with 7 nucleotides matching TRBD1. V lost 5 bases, J lost 5 bases, and 3 bases stayed unmatched. CDR1 and CDR2 (germline): SGHAT, FQNNGV. The CDR3 covers 13 residues. The CDR3 region has the DNA TGTGCCAGCAGCCAAGGGACAGACAATGAGCAGTTCTTC. This encodes CASSQGTDNEQFF.

This clone was counted once. The CDR3 loop is CASSQRGRKDQPQHF. CDR3 nucleotides: TGTGCCAGCAGTCAAAGGGGGCGGAAGGATCAGCCCCAGCATTTT. This sequence joins TRBV2 and TRBJ1-5; 7 bases map to TRBD1. Trimming removed 5 bases from V and 5 bases from J; junction bases left unmatched: 9. Germline V CDR1 and CDR2: SNHLY, FYNNEI. This CDR3 is built from 15 residues.

The chain combines TRBV19 with TRBJ1-5; TRBD1 agrees at 9 bases. The germline V gene has CDR1 LNHDA and CDR2 SQIVND (reference sequence). V gave up 6 bases and J gave up 6 bases; unmatched junction bases: 0. This CDR3 comprises 12 residues. The chain's CDR3 is CASRQGAQPQHF. Here the CDR3 DNA reads TGTGCCAGTAGACAGGGGGCTCAGCCCCAGCATTTT.

The chain has TRBV7-9 and TRBJ2-4, with D unclear. V shed 7 bases and J shed 5 bases, with 15 bases lying between them. The CDR3 length is 14 residues. CDR1 is SEHNR and CDR2 is FQNEAQ in the germline V gene (reference sequence). CDR3 DNA sequence: TGTGCCAGCACCCCTGACCCTCAACAAAACATTCAGTACTTC. Translation gives CASTPDPQQNIQYF.

The V gene is TRBV10-3, the J gene TRBJ2-5, with D perhaps assigned TRBD1 or TRBD2 (6 bases each). The germline CDR1 and CDR2 sequences are ENHRY and SYGVKD. V lost 2 bases and J lost 5, with 18 bases in between. This CDR3 comprises 16 residues. The CDR3 is CAISERDTGGGETQYF. In DNA, the CDR3 is TGTGCCATCAGTGAGCGAGACACAGGAGGGGGGGAGACCCAGTACTTC.

V is TRBV19 and J is TRBJ1-1, with 10 nucleotides matching TRBD1. This CDR3 has 15 residues. Germline trimming cut 4 bases from V and 4 bases from J; bases unmatched to any gene: 6. Germline loops: CDR1 LNHDA, CDR2 SQIVND (reference sequence). CDR3 region: CASSTTGGAGTEAFF. The CDR3 DNA is TGTGCCAGTAGTACGACAGGGGGCGCGGGCACTGAAGCTTTCTTT.

The chain links TRBV27 to TRBJ1-1; D is perhaps TRBD1 (5 bases). The length of the CDR3 is 13 residues. V gave up 1 base and J gave up 10 bases, with 13 bases separating them. Germline CDR1 MNHEY, CDR2 SMNVEV (reference sequence). The CDR3 nucleotides read TGTGCCAGCAGTTTATGGGGGGGAGAGGGAGCTTTCTTT. It codes for CASSLWGGEGAFF.